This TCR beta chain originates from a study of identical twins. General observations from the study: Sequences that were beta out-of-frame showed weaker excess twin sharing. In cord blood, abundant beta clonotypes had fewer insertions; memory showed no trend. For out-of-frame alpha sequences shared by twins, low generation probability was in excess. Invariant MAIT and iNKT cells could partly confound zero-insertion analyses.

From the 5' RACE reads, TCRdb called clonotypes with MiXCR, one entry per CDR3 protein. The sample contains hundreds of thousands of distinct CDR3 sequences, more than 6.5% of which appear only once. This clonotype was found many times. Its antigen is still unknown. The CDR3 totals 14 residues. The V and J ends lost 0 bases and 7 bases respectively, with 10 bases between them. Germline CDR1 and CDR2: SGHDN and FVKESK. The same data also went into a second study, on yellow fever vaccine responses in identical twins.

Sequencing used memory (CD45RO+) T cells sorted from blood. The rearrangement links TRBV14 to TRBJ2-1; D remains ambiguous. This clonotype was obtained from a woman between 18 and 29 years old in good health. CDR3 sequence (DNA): TGTGCCAGCAGCCAAGAAGGCCCGAGGAATGAGCAGTTCTTC. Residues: CASSQEGPRNEQFF.